This T cell receptor beta chain comes out of a study of post-analysis software for immune sequencing data. Across the study: The disease courses covered relapsing-remitting, secondary progressive and progressive-relapsing multiple sclerosis. General study results and limits: Controls showed lower frequencies than patients for five TRBV segments, and TRBV5-6, TRBV5-1 and TRBV20-1 were among these. Multiple sclerosis was associated with a significant reduction in normalized Chao1 diversity relative to controls. Batch-matched samples strongly co-clustered by F measure.

Of note for this clonotype: Its antigen is still unknown.

Germline values: CDR1 SGDLS, CDR2 YYNGEE. CDR3 size: 15 residues. V dropped 3 bases and J dropped 4; count of bases not matched to a gene: 8. Carried by the TCR beta cDNA libraries were unique molecular identifiers. The T cell input of roughly 0.9 to 11 million gave 400,000 to 500,000 cDNA molecules. TCRdb recomputed calls from the PCR reads with MiXCR, one row per CDR3 protein. Found here are about 820,000 distinct CDR3 sequences, under 70% of them singletons; the top ten hold 4.6%. The receptor was isolated from a girl aged 5-17 years with multiple sclerosis. The chain is built from TRBV9 and TRBJ2-3, with 7 bases matching TRBD2. The sequenced material came from blood. The CDR3 protein is CASSAGTTRADTQYF. The CDR3 region has the DNA TGTGCCAGCAGCGCCGGGACTACCCGGGCAGATACGCAGTATTTT.